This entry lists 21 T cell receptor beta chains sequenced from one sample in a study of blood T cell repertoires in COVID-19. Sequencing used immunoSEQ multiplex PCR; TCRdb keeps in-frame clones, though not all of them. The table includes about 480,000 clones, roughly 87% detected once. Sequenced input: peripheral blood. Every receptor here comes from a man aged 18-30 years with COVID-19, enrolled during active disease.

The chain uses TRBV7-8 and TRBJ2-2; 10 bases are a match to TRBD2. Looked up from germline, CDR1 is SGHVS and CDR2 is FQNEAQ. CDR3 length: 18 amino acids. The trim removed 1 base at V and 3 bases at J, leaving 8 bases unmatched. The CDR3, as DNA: TGTGCCAGCAGCTTAGTTCGGGGGCTAGCGGGGGACACCGGGGAGCTGTTTTTT. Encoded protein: CASSLVRGLAGDTGELFF.

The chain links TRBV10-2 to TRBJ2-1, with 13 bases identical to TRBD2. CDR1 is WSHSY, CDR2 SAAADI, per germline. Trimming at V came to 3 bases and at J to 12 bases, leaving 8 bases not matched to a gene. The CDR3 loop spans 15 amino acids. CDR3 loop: CASSDGGLAGEGQFF. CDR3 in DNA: TGCGCCAGCAGTGACGGCGGACTAGCGGGAGAGGGGCAGTTCTTC.

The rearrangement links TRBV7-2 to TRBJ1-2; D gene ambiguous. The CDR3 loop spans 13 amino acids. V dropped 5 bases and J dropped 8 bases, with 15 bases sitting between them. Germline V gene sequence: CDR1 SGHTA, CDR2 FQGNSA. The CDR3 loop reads CASSPQNQRGYTF. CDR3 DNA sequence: TGTGCCAGCAGCCCTCAAAACCAGCGGGGCTACACCTTC.

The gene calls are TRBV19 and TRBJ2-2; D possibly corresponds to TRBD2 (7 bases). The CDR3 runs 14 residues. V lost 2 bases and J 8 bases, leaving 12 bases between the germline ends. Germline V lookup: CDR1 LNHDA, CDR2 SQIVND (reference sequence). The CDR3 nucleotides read TGTGCCAGTAGTATACAGGGGACTACAGGGGAGCTGTTTTTT. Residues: CASSIQGTTGELFF.

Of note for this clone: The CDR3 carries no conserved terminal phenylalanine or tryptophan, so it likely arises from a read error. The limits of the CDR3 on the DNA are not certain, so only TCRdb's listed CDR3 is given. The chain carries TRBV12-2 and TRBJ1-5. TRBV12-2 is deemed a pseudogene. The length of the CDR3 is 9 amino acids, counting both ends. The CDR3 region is CASRLVFLG.

The CDR3 nucleotides are TGTGCCAGCAGTGACACGACTACCAATGAGCAGTTCTTC. It translates to CASSDTTTNEQFF. The chain joins TRBV2 to TRBJ2-1; D might be TRBD2 (5 bases). CDR1 and CDR2 (germline): SNHLY, FYNNEI. Trimming cost V 3 bases and J 6 bases, with 9 bases left between them. This CDR3 region has 13 residues. Full variable domain (outside the CDR3, taken from reference TRBV2 and TRBJ2-1): EPEVTQTPSHQVTQMGQEVILRCVPISNHLYFYWYRQILGQKVEFLVSFYNNEISEKSEIFDDQFSVERPDGSNFTLKIRSTKLEDSAMYFCASSDTTTNEQFFGPGTRLTVL.

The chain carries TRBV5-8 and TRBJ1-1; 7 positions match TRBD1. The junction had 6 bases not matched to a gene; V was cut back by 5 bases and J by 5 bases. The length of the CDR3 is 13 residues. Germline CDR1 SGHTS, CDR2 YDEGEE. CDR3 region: CASSRDRETEAFF. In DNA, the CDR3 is TGTGCCAGCAGTCGCGACAGGGAGACTGAAGCTTTCTTT.

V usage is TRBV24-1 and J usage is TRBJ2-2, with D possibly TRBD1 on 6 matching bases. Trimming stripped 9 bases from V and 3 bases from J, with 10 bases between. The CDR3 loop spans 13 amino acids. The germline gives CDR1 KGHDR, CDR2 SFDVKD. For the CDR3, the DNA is TGTGCCACCCGGGACAAATACACCGGGGAGCTGTTTTTT. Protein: CATRDKYTGELFF.

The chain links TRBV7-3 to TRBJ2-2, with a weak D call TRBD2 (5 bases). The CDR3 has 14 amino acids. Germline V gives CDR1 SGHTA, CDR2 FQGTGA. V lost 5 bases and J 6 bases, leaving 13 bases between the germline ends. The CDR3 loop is CASSPARRAGELFF. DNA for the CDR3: TGTGCCAGCAGCCCCGCCCGGCGGGCCGGGGAGCTGTTTTTT.

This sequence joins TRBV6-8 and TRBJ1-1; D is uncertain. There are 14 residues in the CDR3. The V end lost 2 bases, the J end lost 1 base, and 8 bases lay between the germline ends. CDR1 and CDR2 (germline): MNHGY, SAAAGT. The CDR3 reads CASSYAQKNTEAFF. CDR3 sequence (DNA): TGTGCCAGCAGTTACGCACAGAAGAACACTGAAGCTTTCTTT.

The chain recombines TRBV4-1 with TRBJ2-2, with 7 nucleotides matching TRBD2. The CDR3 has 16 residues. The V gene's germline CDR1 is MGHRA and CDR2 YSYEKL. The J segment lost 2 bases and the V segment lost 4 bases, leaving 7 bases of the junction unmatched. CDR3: CASSLGVAGNTGELFF. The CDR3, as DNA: TGCGCCAGCAGCCTTGGGGTAGCGGGTAACACCGGGGAGCTGTTTTTT.

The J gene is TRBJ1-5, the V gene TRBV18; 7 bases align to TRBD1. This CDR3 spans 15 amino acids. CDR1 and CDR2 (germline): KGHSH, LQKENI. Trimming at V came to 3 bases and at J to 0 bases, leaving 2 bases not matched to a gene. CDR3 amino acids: CASSPGQISNQPQHF. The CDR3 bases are TGTGCCAGCTCACCGGGACAGATTAGCAATCAGCCCCAGCATTTT.

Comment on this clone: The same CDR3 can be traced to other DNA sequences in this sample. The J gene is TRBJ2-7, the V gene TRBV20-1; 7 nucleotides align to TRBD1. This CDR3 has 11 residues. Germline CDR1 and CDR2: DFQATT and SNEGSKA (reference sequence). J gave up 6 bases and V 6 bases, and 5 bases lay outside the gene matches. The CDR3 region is CSANRGGEQYF. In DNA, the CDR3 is TGCAGTGCAAACAGGGGTGGCGAGCAGTACTTC.

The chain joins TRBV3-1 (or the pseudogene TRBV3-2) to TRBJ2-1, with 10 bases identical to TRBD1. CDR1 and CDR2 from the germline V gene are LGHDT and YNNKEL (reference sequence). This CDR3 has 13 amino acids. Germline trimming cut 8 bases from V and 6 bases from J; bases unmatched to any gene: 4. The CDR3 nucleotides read TGTGCCAGCCGACAGGGGGCCTCCAATGAGCAGTTCTTC. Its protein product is CASRQGASNEQFF.

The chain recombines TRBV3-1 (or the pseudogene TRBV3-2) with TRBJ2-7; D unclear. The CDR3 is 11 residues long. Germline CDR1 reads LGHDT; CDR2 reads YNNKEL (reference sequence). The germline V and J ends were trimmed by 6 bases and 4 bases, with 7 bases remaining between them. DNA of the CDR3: TGTGCCAGCAGTCTAAAATACGAGCAGTACTTC. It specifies CASSLKYEQYF.

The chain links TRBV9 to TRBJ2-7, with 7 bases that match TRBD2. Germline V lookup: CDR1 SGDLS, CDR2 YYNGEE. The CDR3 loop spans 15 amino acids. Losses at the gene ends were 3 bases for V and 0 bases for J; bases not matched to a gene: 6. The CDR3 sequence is CASSAAGVSSYEQYF. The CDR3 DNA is TGTGCCAGCAGCGCCGCGGGGGTGTCCTCCTACGAGCAGTACTTC.

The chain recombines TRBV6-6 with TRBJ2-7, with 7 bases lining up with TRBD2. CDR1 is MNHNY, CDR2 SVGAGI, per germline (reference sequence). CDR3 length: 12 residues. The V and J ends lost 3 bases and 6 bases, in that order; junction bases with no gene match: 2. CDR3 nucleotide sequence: TGTGCCAGCAGTTATACGGGGGGCGAGCAGTACTTC. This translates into CASSYTGGEQYF.

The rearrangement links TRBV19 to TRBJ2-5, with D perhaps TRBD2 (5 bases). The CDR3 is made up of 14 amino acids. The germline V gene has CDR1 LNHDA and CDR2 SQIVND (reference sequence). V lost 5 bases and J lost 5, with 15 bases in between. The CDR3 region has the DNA TGTGCCAGTAGTTACACCACTAGTAGTGAGACCCAGTACTTC. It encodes CASSYTTSSETQYF. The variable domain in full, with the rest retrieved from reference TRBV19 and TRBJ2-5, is DGGITQSPKYLFRKEGQNVTLSCEQNLNHDAMYWYRQDPGQGLRLIYYSQIVNDFQKGDIAEGYSVSREKKESFPLTVTSAQKNPTAFYLCASSYTTSSETQYFGPGTRLLVL.

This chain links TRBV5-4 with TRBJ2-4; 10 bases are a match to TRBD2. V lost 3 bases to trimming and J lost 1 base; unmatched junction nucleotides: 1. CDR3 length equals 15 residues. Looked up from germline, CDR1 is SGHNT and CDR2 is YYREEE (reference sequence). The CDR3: CASSYSGRAKNIQYF. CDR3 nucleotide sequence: TGTGCCAGCAGCTATAGCGGGAGGGCCAAAAACATTCAGTACTTC.

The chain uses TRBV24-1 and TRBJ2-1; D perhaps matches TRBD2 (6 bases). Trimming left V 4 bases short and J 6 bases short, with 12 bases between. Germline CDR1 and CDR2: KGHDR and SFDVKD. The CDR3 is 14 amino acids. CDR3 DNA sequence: TGTGCCACCAGTGACGCGGGACGGATCAATGAGCAGTTCTTC. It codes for CATSDAGRINEQFF.

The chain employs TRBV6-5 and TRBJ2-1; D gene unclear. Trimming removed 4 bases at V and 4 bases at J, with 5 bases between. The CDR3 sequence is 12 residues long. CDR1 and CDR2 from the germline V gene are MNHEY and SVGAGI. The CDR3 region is CASSSRYNEQFF. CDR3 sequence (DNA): TGTGCCAGCAGTTCCCGGTACAATGAGCAGTTCTTC.